This T cell receptor beta chain was captured by sequencing in a study of response to subunit inactivated influenza vaccine. Overall study results and limits: A suggestion made by the authors is that each seasonal influenza vaccination recruits few new T cells.

TCRdb recomputed calls from the RT-PCR reads with MiXCR, one row per CDR3 protein. Of hundreds of thousands of distinct CDR3 sequences listed, approximately 23% are singletons. This CDR3 comprises 15 residues. Germline V gene sequence: CDR1 LGHNA, CDR2 YNFKEQ. Between the trimmed V and J ends, which lost 0 bases and 2 bases, there was a span of 10 bases. Note on this clonotype: Antigen specificity is unknown.

The TCR sequence derives from a man aged 50-75 years who received an inactivated influenza vaccine. The sample here was PBMCs from blood, taken around 22 months after vaccination. The rearrangement links TRBV4-2 to TRBJ2-5; D is uncertain. The CDR3 reads CASSQEGDWQETQYF. The CDR3 bases are TGTGCCAGCAGCCAAGAGGGTGACTGGCAAGAGACCCAGTACTTC.